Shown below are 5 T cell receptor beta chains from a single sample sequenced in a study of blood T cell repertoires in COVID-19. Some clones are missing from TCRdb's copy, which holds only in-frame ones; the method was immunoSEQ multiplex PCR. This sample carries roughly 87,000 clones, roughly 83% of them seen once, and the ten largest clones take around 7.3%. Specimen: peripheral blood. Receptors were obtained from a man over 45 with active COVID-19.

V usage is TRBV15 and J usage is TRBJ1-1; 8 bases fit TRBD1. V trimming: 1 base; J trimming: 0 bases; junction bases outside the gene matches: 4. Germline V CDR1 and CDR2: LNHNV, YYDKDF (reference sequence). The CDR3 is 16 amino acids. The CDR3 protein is CATSRGDRGLNTEAFF. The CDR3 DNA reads TGTGCCACCAGCAGAGGAGACAGGGGCCTGAACACTGAAGCTTTCTTT. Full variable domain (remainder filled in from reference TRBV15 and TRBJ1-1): DAMVIQNPRYQVTQFGKPVTLSCSQTLNHNVMYWYQQKSSQAPKLLFHYYDKDFNNEADTPDNFQSRRPNTSFCFLDIRSPGLGDTAMYLCATSRGDRGLNTEAFFGQGTRLTVV.

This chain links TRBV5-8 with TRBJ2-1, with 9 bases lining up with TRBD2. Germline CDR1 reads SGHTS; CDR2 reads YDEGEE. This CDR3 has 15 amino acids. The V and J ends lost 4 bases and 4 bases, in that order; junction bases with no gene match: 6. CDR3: CASSRGLALYNEQFF. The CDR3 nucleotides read TGTGCCAGCAGCCGAGGACTAGCGTTGTACAATGAGCAGTTCTTC.

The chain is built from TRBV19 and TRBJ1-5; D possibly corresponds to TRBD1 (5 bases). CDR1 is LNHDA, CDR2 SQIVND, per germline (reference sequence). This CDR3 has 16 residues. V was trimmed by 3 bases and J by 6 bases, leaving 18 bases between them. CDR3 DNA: TGTGCCAGTAGTATGGGACTGCACCGGGCCCCTCAGCCCCAGCATTTT. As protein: CASSMGLHRAPQPQHF.

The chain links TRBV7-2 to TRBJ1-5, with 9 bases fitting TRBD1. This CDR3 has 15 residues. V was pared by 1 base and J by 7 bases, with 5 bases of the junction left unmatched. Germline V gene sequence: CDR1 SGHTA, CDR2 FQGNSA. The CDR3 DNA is TGTGCCAGCAGCTTAGAACAGGGGGCGCAACAGCCCCAGCATTTT. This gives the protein CASSLEQGAQQPQHF.

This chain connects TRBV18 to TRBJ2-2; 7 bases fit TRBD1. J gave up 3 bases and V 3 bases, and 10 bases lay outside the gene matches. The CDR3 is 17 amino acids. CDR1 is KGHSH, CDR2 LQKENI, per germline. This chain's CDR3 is CASSPRKGTEYTGELFF. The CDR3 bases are TGTGCCAGCTCACCTCGGAAGGGGACAGAATACACCGGGGAGCTGTTTTTT.